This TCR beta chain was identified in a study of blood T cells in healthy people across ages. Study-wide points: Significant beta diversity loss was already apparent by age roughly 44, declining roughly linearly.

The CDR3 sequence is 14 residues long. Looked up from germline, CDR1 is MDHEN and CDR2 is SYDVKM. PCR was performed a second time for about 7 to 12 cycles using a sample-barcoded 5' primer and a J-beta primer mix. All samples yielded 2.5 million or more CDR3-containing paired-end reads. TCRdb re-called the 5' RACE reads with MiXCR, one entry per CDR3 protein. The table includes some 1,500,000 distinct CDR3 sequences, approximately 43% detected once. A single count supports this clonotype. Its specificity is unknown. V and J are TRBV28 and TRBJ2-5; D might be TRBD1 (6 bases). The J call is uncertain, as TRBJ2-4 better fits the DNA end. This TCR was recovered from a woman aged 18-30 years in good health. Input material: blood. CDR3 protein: CASSSRGHKNIQYF. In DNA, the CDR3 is TGTGCCAGCAGCAGCAGGGGTCATAAAAACATTCAGTACTTC.